This note documents a single T cell receptor (beta chain) sequence. The sample comes from a study of cytomegalovirus exposure and HLA in healthy donors. In the PCR, 60 Vbeta and 13 Jbeta primers were used. Method: immunoSEQ multiplex PCR; TCRdb's copy keeps in-frame clones and lacks some. The table has 140,000 to 150,000 clones, around 78% seen once. The CDR3 runs 18 residues. V was pared by 3 bases and J by 1 base, with 12 bases of the junction left unmatched. The germline gives CDR1 SGDLS, CDR2 YYNGEE. The TCR sequence derives from a woman aged 18-35 years in good health and CMV-seropositive. Sequenced material: PBMCs. J is TRBJ2-1 and V is TRBV9; TRBD2 matches at 8 bases. CDR3 protein: CASSASPGGPGSYNEQFF. The CDR3 DNA follows: TGTGCCAGCAGCGCCTCGCCGGGGGGGCCGGGGTCCTACAATGAGCAGTTCTTC. The full variable domain, its missing parts supplied by reference TRBV9 and TRBJ2-1, is DSGVTQTPKHLITATGQRVTLRCSPRSGDLSVYWYQQSLDQGLQFLIQYYNGEERAKGNILERFSAQQFPDLHSELNLSSLELGDSALYFCASSASPGGPGSYNEQFFGPGTRLTVL.